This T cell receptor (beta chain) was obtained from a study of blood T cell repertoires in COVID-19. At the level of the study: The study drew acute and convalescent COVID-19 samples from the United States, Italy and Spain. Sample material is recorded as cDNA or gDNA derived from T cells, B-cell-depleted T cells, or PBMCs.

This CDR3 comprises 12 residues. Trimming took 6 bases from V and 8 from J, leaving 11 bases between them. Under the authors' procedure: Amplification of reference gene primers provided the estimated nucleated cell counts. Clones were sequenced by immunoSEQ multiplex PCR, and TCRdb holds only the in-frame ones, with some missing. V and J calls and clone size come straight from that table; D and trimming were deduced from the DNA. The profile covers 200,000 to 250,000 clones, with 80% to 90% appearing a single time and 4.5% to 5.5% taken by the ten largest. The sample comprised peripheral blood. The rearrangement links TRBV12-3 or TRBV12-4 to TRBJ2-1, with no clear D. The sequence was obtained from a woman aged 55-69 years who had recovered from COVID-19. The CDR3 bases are TGTGCCAGCAGCCAGTATGGAGATGAGCAGTTCTTC. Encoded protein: CASSQYGDEQFF.